Listed here are 22 T cell receptor beta chains from one sample, sequenced in a study of cytomegalovirus exposure and HLA in healthy donors (dated by TCRdb to about 2017). The method was the immunoSEQ multiplex PCR assay. For the multiplex PCR, a mixture combining 60 forward primers for TCR Vbeta segments and 13 reverse primers for TCR Jbeta segments was used. This is the immuneACCESS table as TCRdb keeps it, with only in-frame sequences that have V and J called. A part of the clones is gone; compared with another copy, unresolved V genes explain less than half, and the rest is unexplained. The sample data list some 140,000 clones, and 74% of these were observed just once. The leading ten clones occupy roughly 4.5% of the sample. Sequences were obtained from PBMCs. The receptors derive from a man aged 18 to 30 in good health and CMV-seropositive.

A single count supports this clone. The chain uses TRBV6-1 and TRBJ2-2; D ambiguous. V lost 2 bases, J lost 1 base, and 8 bases lay in between. Germline V gene data show CDR1 as MNHNS and CDR2 as SASEGT. The CDR3 loop spans 15 amino acids. The CDR3 sequence: CASSERHRNTGELFF. Written as DNA, the CDR3 is TGTGCCAGCAGTGAACGACACAGGAACACCGGGGAGCTGTTTTTT.

This clone was picked up a small number of times. V usage is TRBV7-9 and J usage is TRBJ1-2; tentatively, D is TRBD1 (6 bases). Germline assignment: CDR1 SEHNR and CDR2 FQNEAQ (reference sequence). There are 14 residues in the CDR3. The V end was cut by 4 bases, the J end by 4 bases, with 13 bases between. The chain's CDR3 is CASSYSTGFYGYTF. In nucleotides, the CDR3 is TGTGCCAGCAGCTATTCTACAGGGTTCTATGGCTACACCTTC.

The V call is TRBV6-5, the J call TRBJ2-4, with 7 bases lining up with TRBD2. The germline CDR1 and CDR2 sequences are MNHEY and SVGAGI. CDR3 length equals 13 residues. V lost 5 bases to trimming and J lost 8 bases; unmatched junction nucleotides: 6. The CDR3 DNA follows: TGTGCCAGCAGTGTCCGACGGGGGGACATTCAGTACTTC. Its protein is CASSVRRGDIQYF.

This clone came up a few times. The CDR3 DNA reads TGCAGCGCCAAACAGGGGGGCCCAGATACGCAGTATTTT. Amino acids: CSAKQGGPDTQYF. V usage is TRBV29-1 and J usage is TRBJ2-3; 8 positions agree with TRBD1. This CDR3 contains 13 residues. The trim removed 7 bases at V and 4 bases at J, leaving 7 bases unmatched. Germline CDR1 SQVTM, CDR2 ANQGSEA.

The gene calls are TRBV12-5 and TRBJ1-2; 7 bases fit TRBD1. The CDR3 consists of 17 residues. Trimming removed 0 bases from V and 6 bases from J; junction bases left unmatched: 13. Germline V lookup: CDR1 LGHNT, CDR2 FRNRAP. This chain's CDR3 is CASGLVGGWGILDGYTF. The DNA for the CDR3 is TGTGCTAGTGGTTTGGTAGGGGGCTGGGGAATATTGGATGGCTACACCTTC.

The genes are TRBV6-5 and TRBJ2-1, with TRBD2 matching 12 bases. CDR3 length: 15 amino acids. V lost 7 bases, J lost 7 bases, and 8 bases stayed unmatched. Germline V CDR1 and CDR2: MNHEY, SVGAGI. In DNA, the CDR3 is TGTGCCAGCACAAATCTAGCGGGGGGGTGGAATGAGCAGTTCTTC. This translates into CASTNLAGGWNEQFF.

This chain joins TRBV7-2 and TRBJ1-5; D call uncertain. Germline V CDR1 and CDR2: SGHTA, FQGNSA. Trimming left V 1 base short and J 1 base short, with 8 bases between. This CDR3 spans 15 amino acids. The CDR3 coding sequence is TGTGCCAGCAGCTTAGGCCTTCGGAGCAATCAGCCCCAGCATTTT. Protein: CASSLGLRSNQPQHF.

This clone was seen more than once but under ten times. The V and J genes are TRBV27 and TRBJ2-7; 8 positions agree with TRBD1. V lost 3 bases, J lost 7 bases, and 14 bases stayed unmatched. This CDR3 region has 16 residues. The V gene's germline CDR1 is MNHEY and CDR2 SMNVEV (reference sequence). The CDR3 sequence is CASSLSMTGVLEEQYF. CDR3 coding DNA: TGTGCCAGCAGTTTGTCCATGACAGGGGTGCTAGAGGAGCAGTACTTC.

The chain joins TRBV19 to TRBJ2-7, with a tentative D call TRBD2 (5 bases). The V gene lost 2 bases and the J gene lost 2 bases, with 10 bases spanning the gap. CDR1 and CDR2 from the germline V gene are LNHDA and SQIVND (reference sequence). CDR3 length: 14 amino acids. CDR3 in amino acids: CASSIPGETYEQYF. The CDR3 DNA reads TGTGCCAGTAGTATACCCGGGGAGACCTACGAGCAGTACTTC.

V is TRBV5-4 and J is TRBJ2-1, with 11 bases that match TRBD2. CDR3 length: 15 amino acids. Looked up from germline, CDR1 is SGHNT and CDR2 is YYREEE (reference sequence). V lost 0 bases to trimming and J lost 4 bases; unmatched junction nucleotides: 0. CDR3 sequence reads: CASSLGLAGYNEQFF. In DNA, the CDR3 is TGTGCCAGCAGCTTGGGACTAGCGGGATACAATGAGCAGTTCTTC.

This clone was seen a single time. The CDR3 nucleotides are TGCGCCAGCAGCCAAGTGTCGGGACTTGAGCAGTTCTTC. Translation gives CASSQVSGLEQFF. The V call is TRBV4-1, the J call TRBJ2-1; perhaps TRBD2 as D (6 bases). Trimming pared 1 base from V and 9 bases from J, leaving 10 bases between. This CDR3 contains 13 residues. Per germline, CDR1 MGHRA and CDR2 YSYEKL.

This chain connects TRBV5-1 to TRBJ2-4; 8 bases align to TRBD1. CDR1 and CDR2 (germline): SGHRS, YFSETQ. The CDR3 spans 16 residues. With V trimmed by 4 bases and J by 2 bases, 8 bases remained unmatched. The CDR3 loop is CASSKKDRASKNIQYF. The DNA for the CDR3 is TGCGCCAGCAGCAAGAAGGACAGGGCTTCCAAAAACATTCAGTACTTC.

This sequence joins TRBV2 and TRBJ1-1; 7 nucleotides match TRBD1. This CDR3 is 14 amino acids long. Unmatched junction bases numbered 7, after V lost 6 bases and J lost 3 bases. Germline loops: CDR1 SNHLY, CDR2 FYNNEI. The CDR3: CASRDPGQHTEAFF. In DNA form, the CDR3 reads TGTGCCAGCAGGGATCCGGGACAGCACACTGAAGCTTTCTTT.

The chain joins TRBV27 to TRBJ1-2; a weak D match, TRBD1 (6 bases). V lost 3 bases to trimming and J lost 0 bases, with 17 bases between them. The CDR3 extends over 17 amino acids. Germline-derived CDR1 and CDR2 are MNHEY and SMNVEV (reference sequence). CDR3 protein: CASSFSSGGLTNYGYTF. The CDR3 region has the DNA TGTGCCAGCAGTTTCTCATCGGGGGGGCTTACTAACTATGGCTACACCTTC.

V and J are TRBV7-9 and TRBJ1-1; D is uncertain. This CDR3 comprises 14 residues. Deletions cut 5 bases from V and 1 base from J, with 11 bases between. The germline gives CDR1 SEHNR, CDR2 FQNEAQ (reference sequence). The CDR3 bases are TGTGCCAGCAGCATTATGGACTCGAACACTGAAGCTTTCTTT. It translates to CASSIMDSNTEAFF.

This clone was detected a few times. The chain employs TRBV15 and TRBJ2-2; D perhaps matches TRBD1 (6 bases). V lost 0 bases and J lost 8, with 13 bases in between. Germline values: CDR1 LNHNV, CDR2 YYDKDF (reference sequence). The CDR3 is 15 residues long. The CDR3 protein is CATSRDMGAEGELFF. CDR3 DNA sequence: TGTGCCACCAGCAGAGATATGGGGGCTGAAGGGGAGCTGTTTTTT.

Only a few counts were recorded for this clone. J is TRBJ1-1 and V is TRBV10-3; possible D gene TRBD1, 6 bases. The CDR3 length is 15 residues. The V end lost 1 base, the J end lost 1 base, and 10 bases lay between the germline ends. CDR1 and CDR2 from the germline V gene are ENHRY and SYGVKD. CDR3 coding DNA: TGTGCCATCAGTGAGTGGACAGCTAAGAACACTGAAGCTTTCTTT. This codes for CAISEWTAKNTEAFF.

This chain uses TRBV25-1 with TRBJ1-2; 9 bases line up with TRBD1. The CDR3 sequence is 16 residues long. The V gene end was trimmed by 4 bases and the J gene end by 0 bases; junction bases not matched to a gene: 6. Per the germline V gene, CDR1 is MGHDK and CDR2 is SYGVNS. CDR3 loop: CASSAGQGLANYGYTF. The CDR3 nucleotides are TGTGCCAGCAGTGCGGGACAGGGATTAGCTAACTATGGCTACACCTTC.

The chain is built from TRBV9 and TRBJ2-1; 10 positions match TRBD1. Germline V gene data show CDR1 as SGDLS and CDR2 as YYNGEE. V lost 3 bases, J lost 3 bases, and 6 bases stayed unmatched. The CDR3 contains 16 residues. The CDR3 sequence: CASSALGQGGYNEQFF. CDR3 in DNA: TGTGCCAGCAGCGCCCTCGGACAGGGGGGCTACAATGAGCAGTTCTTC.

The CDR3 protein is CASSHQSREGEKLFF. The DNA of the CDR3 is TGTGCCAGCAGCCACCAGAGTAGGGAGGGTGAAAAACTGTTTTTT. The V call is TRBV5-4, the J call TRBJ1-4; no definite D call. The CDR3 sequence is 15 residues long. CDR1 is SGHNT and CDR2 is YYREEE in the germline V gene (reference sequence). Trimming cost V 4 bases and J 7 bases, with 17 bases left between them.

The genes are TRBV7-6 and TRBJ2-5; 9 positions agree with TRBD1. This CDR3 is built from 16 residues. Germline V gene data show CDR1 as SGHVS and CDR2 as FNYEAQ. V gave up 5 bases and J gave up 1 base; unmatched junction bases: 8. The CDR3 DNA reads TGTGCCAGCAGCCTTAACCGGGACAGGGTCCAAGAGACCCAGTACTTC. The encoded protein is CASSLNRDRVQETQYF.

The chain joins TRBV25-1 to TRBJ2-2; TRBD2 agrees at 14 bases. Germline V gene data show CDR1 as MGHDK and CDR2 as SYGVNS. The CDR3 sequence is 13 residues long. The CDR3 bases are TGTGCTGCGGGACTAGCGGGAGCCGGGGAGCTGTTTTTT. It encodes CAAGLAGAGELFF.